This TCR beta chain was sequenced for a study of T cell repertoires in aging, cancer and after chemotherapy. In the study overall: Paired samples before and after chemotherapy came from chronic lymphocytic leukemia patients on fludarabine- or bendamustine-based regimens.

Peripheral blood genomic DNA, not sorted cells or RNA, was the template. Study findings and constraints: Across the chemotherapy interval, each cancer cohort showed higher median generation probability, suggesting thymic rebound. No conclusions about immunological memory after chemotherapy can be drawn from the repertoire data.

Rearranged V-D-J TRB sequences were amplified with a mixed TRB-A/B primer pool. From the multiplex PCR reads, TCRdb called clonotypes with MiXCR, one entry per CDR3 protein. The sample includes 350 to 400 distinct CDR3 sequences, roughly a quarter of them seen just once. The CDR3 has 10 residues. Trimming removed 8 bases from V and 7 bases from J, with 8 bases in between. Germline V lookup: CDR1 SNHLY, CDR2 FYNNEI. Of note for this clonotype: Its antigen remains unidentified.

The TCR originated in a human donor with a blood cancer. The J gene is TRBJ2-5, the V gene TRBV2, with D hard to call. Sequencing was done on a sample of blood. In nucleotides, the CDR3 is TGTGCCAGCTCCGCTGGGACCCAGTACTTC. Encoded protein: CASSAGTQYF.